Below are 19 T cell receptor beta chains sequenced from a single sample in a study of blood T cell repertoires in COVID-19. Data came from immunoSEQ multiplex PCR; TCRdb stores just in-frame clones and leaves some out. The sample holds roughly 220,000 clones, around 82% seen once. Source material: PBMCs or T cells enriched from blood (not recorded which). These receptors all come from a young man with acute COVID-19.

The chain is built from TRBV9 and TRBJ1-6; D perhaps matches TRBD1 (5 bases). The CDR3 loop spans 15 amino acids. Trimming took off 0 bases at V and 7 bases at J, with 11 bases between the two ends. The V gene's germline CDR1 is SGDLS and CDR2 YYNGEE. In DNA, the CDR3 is TGTGCCAGCAGCGTAGAAGGGGTTGGCAATTCACCCCTCCACTTT. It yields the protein CASSVEGVGNSPLHF.

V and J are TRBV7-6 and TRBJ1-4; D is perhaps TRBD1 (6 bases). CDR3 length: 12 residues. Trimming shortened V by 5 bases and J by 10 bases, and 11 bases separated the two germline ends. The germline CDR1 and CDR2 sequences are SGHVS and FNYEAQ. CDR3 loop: CASSGGAGKLFF. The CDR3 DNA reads TGTGCCAGCAGCGGGGGCGCGGGAAAACTGTTTTTT.

The DNA of the CDR3 is TGTGCCAGCAGCCCTTACCGACAGGGACCCAATTCACCCCTCCACTTT. Amino acids: CASSPYRQGPNSPLHF. This chain links TRBV7-9 with TRBJ1-6; 7 nucleotides agree with TRBD1. CDR1 SEHNR and CDR2 FQNEAQ come from the germline V gene (reference sequence). V lost 5 bases and J lost 7; bases outside the gene matches: 11. The CDR3 consists of 16 residues.

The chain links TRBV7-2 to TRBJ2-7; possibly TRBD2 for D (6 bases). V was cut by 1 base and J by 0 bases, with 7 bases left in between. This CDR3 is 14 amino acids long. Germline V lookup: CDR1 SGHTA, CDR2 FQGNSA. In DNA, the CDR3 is TGTGCCAGCAGCTTAGTGACTAGCTCCTACGAGCAGTACTTC. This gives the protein CASSLVTSSYEQYF.

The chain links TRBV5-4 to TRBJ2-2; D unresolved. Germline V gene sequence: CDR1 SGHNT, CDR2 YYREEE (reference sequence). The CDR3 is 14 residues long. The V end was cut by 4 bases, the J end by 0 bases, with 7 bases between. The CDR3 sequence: CASSIISNTGELFF. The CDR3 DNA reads TGTGCCAGCAGCATTATTTCGAACACCGGGGAGCTGTTTTTT.

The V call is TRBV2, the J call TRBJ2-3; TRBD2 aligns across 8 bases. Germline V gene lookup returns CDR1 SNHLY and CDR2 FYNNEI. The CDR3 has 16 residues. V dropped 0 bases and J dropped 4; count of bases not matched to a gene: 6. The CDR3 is CASSEAGGGSSDTQYF. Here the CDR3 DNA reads TGTGCCAGCAGTGAAGCAGGCGGGGGGAGTTCAGATACGCAGTATTTT. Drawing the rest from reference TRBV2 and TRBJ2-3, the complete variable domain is EPEVTQTPSHQVTQMGQEVILRCVPISNHLYFYWYRQILGQKVEFLVSFYNNEISEKSEIFDDQFSVERPDGSNFTLKIRSTKLEDSAMYFCASSEAGGGSSDTQYFGPGTRLTVL.

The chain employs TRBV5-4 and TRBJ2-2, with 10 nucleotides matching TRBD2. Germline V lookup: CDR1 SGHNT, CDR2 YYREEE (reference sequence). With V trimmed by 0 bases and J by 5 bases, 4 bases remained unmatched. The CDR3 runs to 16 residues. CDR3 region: CASSLDLAGGTGELFF. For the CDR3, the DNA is TGTGCCAGCAGCTTGGACTTAGCGGGGGGAACCGGGGAGCTGTTTTTT. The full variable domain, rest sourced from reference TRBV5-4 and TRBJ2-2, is ETGVTQSPTHLIKTRGQQVTLRCSSQSGHNTVSWYQQALGQGPQFIFQYYREEENGRGNFPPRFSGLQFPNYSSELNVNALELDDSALYLCASSLDLAGGTGELFFGEGSRLTVL.

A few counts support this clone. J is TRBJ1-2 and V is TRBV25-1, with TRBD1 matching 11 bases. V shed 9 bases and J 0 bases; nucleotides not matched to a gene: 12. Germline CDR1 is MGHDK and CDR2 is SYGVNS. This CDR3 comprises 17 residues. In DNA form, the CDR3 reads TGTGCCAGGAGTCCTTGGGACAGGGGGACGACTAACTATGGCTACACCTTC. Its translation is CARSPWDRGTTNYGYTF.

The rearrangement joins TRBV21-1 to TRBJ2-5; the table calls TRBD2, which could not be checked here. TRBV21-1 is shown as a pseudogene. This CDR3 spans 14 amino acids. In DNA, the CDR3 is TGTGCCAGCAGCAAACCCCCAGCGAGAGAGACCCAGTACTTC. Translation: CASSKPPARETQYF.

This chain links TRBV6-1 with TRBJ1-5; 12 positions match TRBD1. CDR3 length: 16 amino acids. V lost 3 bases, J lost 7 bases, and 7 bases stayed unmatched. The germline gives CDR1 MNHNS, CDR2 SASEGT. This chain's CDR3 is CASSDLGQGARQPQHF. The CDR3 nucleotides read TGTGCCAGCAGTGATTTGGGACAGGGGGCGAGGCAGCCCCAGCATTTT.

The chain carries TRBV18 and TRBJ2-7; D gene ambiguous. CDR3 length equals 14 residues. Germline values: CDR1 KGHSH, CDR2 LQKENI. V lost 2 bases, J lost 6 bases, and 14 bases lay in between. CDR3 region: CASSPSTPAREQYF. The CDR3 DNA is TGTGCCAGCTCACCATCTACCCCCGCCCGCGAGCAGTACTTC.

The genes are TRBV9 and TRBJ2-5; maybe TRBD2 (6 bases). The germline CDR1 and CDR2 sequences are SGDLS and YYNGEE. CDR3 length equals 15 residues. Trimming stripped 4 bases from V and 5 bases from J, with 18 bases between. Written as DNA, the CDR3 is TGTGCCAGCAGCTCCTATGGAGGGCTCGGTGAGACCCAGTACTTC. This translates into CASSSYGGLGETQYF. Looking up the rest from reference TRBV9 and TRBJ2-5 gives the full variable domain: DSGVTQTPKHLITATGQRVTLRCSPRSGDLSVYWYQQSLDQGLQFLIQYYNGEERAKGNILERFSAQQFPDLHSELNLSSLELGDSALYFCASSSYGGLGETQYFGPGTRLLVL.

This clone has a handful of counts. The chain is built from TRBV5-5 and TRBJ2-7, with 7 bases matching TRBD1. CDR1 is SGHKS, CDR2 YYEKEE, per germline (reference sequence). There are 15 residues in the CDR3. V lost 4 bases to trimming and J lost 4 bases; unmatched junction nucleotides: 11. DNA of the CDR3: TGTGCCAGCAGCCCAACCGACAGGGCGTGGTACGAGCAGTACTTC. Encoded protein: CASSPTDRAWYEQYF.

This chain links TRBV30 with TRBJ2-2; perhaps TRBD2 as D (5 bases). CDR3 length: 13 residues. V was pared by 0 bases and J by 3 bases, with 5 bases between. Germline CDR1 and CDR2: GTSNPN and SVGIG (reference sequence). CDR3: CAWSVADTGELFF. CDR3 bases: TGTGCCTGGAGTGTAGCGGACACCGGGGAGCTGTTTTTT.

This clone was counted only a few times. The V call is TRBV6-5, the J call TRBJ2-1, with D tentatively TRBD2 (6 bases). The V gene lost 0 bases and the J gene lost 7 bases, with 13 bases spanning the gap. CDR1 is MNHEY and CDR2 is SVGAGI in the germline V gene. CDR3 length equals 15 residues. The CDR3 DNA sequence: TGTGCCAGCAGTTACTCGTTTTGGGAGGTGAATGAGCAGTTCTTC. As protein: CASSYSFWEVNEQFF.

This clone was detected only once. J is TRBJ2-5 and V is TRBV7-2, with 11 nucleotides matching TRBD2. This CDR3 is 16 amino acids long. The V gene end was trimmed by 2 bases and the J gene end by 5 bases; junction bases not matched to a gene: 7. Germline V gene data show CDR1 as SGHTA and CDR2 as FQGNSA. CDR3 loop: CASSLLAGGRGETQYF. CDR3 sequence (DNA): TGTGCCAGCAGCTTACTAGCGGGGGGCCGGGGTGAGACCCAGTACTTC. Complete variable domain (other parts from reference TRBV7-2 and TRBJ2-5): GAGVSQSPSNKVTEKGKDVELRCDPISGHTALYWYRQSLGQGLEFLIYFQGNSAPDKSGLPSDRFSAERTGGSVSTLTIQRTQQEDSAVYLCASSLLAGGRGETQYFGPGTRLLVL.

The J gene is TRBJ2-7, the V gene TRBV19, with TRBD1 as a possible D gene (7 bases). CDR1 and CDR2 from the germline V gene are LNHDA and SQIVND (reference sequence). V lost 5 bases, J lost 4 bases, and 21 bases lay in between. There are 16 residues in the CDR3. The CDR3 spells CASSLTPGTAGYEQYF. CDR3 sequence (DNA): TGTGCCAGTAGTCTCACCCCCGGGACAGCGGGTTACGAGCAGTACTTC.

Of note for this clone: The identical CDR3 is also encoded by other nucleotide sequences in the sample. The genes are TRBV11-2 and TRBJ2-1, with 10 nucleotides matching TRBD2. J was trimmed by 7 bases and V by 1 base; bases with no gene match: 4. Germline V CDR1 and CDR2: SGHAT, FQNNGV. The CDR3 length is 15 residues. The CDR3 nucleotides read TGTGCCAGCAGCTTAGTAAGCGGGGGGGGTAATGAGCAGTTCTTC. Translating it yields CASSLVSGGGNEQFF.

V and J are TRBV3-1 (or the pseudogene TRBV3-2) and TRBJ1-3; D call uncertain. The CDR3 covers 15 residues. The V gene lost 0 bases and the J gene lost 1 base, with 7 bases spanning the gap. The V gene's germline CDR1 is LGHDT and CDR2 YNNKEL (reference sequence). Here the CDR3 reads CASSQELESGNTIYF. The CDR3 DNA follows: TGTGCCAGCAGCCAAGAACTCGAATCTGGAAACACCATATATTTT.